These T cell receptor beta chains were read from a single sample in a study of CDR3 diversity in severe acne. From the PCR reads, TCRdb called clonotypes with MiXCR, one entry per CDR3 protein. The table records roughly 81,000 distinct CDR3 sequences, 45% to 50% of them present only once. Sequenced: blood. These receptors were taken from a male donor in good health, serving as a control. Both conserved end residues are part of each CDR3. Each record gives: V gene, clone size, D gene, J gene, CDR3 DNA, CDR3 protein. The D gene is left open where the match is weak. Expanded clones are given a class, and other clones once, few, many or no size at all.

TRBV20-1	few	TRBD2	TRBJ2-1	TGCAGTGCTAGTCGAGCGGGAATGGCAAATGAGCAGTTCTTC	CSASRAGMANEQFF
TRBV10-3	-	-	TRBJ2-2	TGTGCCACAGCCCCCGCGGCAACCGGGGAGCTGTTTTTT	CATAPAATGELFF
TRBV10-3	-	-	TRBJ1-2	TGTGCCAAAAAGGCCCGAGGCCCGGCCGGCTACACCTTC	CAKKARGPAGYTF
TRBV7-9	few	TRBD2	TRBJ2-7	TGTGCCAGCGTCGGAGCGGGAGGGCCGCCTTGGGAGCAGTACTTC	CASVGAGGPPWEQYF
TRBV5-5	-	-	TRBJ2-2	TGTGCCAGCAGCCAAGTGGCCCACACCGGGGAGCTGTTTTTT	CASSQVAHTGELFF
TRBV9	few	-	TRBJ2-2	TGTGCCAGCAGCGTAGCTTGGTCTGACACCGGGGAGCTGTTTTTT	CASSVAWSDTGELFF
TRBV2	medium-sized	-	TRBJ2-7	TGTGCCAGCACGGAGGGCACCTACGAGCAGTACTTC	CASTEGTYEQYF
TRBV12-3/TRBV12-4	-	-	TRBJ1-2	TGTGCCAGCAGTTTAGGCCATAACGGAGGCTACACCTTC	CASSLGHNGGYTF
TRBV5-6	-	-	TRBJ2-7	TGTGCCAGCAGCTTAGGGCGATACGTCGAGCAGTACTTC	CASSLGRYVEQYF
TRBV11-3	-	-	TRBJ1-1	TGCGCCAGCAGCCACCCAAACACTGAAGCTTTCTTT	CASSHPNTEAFF
TRBV5-5	-	TRBD2	TRBJ2-7	TGTGCCAGCAGCTTGGGACTAGCGGGAGTGGTCTACGAGCAGTACTTC	CASSLGLAGVVYEQYF
TRBV5-1	-	TRBD2	TRBJ2-3	TGCGCCAGCAGCCCCGGACTAGCGGGAAGCACAGATACGCAGTATTTT	CASSPGLAGSTDTQYF
TRBV19	-	TRBD2	TRBJ2-1	TGTGCCAGTAGTAGGGCCTTTAGCGGGCCGACCTACAATGAGCAGTCCTTC	CASSRAFSGPTYNEQSF
TRBV25-1	few	TRBD1	TRBJ1-2	TGTGCCAGCAGTCCCCGGGACAGGGGGTATGGCTACACCTTC	CASSPRDRGYGYTF
TRBV20-1	-	-	TRBJ1-2	TGCAGTGCTAATAGGAGGTACTCTGGAAACACCTTC	CSANRRYSGNTF
TRBV3-1	many	-	TRBJ1-6	TGTGCCAGCAGCCAAGACAGTTATAATTCACCCCTCCACTTT	CASSQDSYNSPLHF
TRBV12-3/TRBV12-4	-	TRBD1	TRBJ2-5	TGTGCCAGCAGCGACGAAGACAGGGGAGAAGAGACCCAGTACTTC	CASSDEDRGEETQYF
TRBV5-8	many	-	TRBJ2-3	TGTGCCAGCAGCTTGGCCCAGTCTAGCACAGATACGCAGTATTTT	CASSLAQSSTDTQYF
TRBV24-1	many	-	TRBJ2-1	TGTGCCACCAGCCCTCGGGTTGCGTCTAATGAGCAGTTCTTC	CATSPRVASNEQFF
TRBV15	-	TRBD2	TRBJ2-7	TGTGCCACCAGCCCTGAGCGGGATGGAAGTCCTCTGGACGAGCAGTACTTC	CATSPERDGSPLDEQYF
TRBV9	-	-	TRBJ2-1	TGTGCCAGCAGCGGGAGGGACTACAATGAGCAGTTCTTC	CASSGRDYNEQFF
TRBV12-3/TRBV12-4	many	-	TRBJ2-3	TGTGCCAGCAGTTTAGGAGGGGGCACAGATACGCAGTATTTT	CASSLGGGTDTQYF
TRBV19	few	TRBD1	TRBJ1-2	TGTGCCAGTAGTAAGGGGGCTGGCTACACCTTC	CASSKGAGYTF
TRBV15	-	-	TRBJ1-3	TGTGCCACCAGCAGAGTACCCTGGGGCAGTGGAAACACCATATATTTT	CATSRVPWGSGNTIYF
TRBV7-2	-	TRBD2	TRBJ2-1	TGTGCCAGCAGTCGAGCGGGAGGGCCAATGAATGAGCAGTTCTTC	CASSRAGGPMNEQFF
TRBV9	many	TRBD2	TRBJ2-1	TGTGCCAGCAGCGGTATCGGGGCGGGGGTTCGCTCCTACAATGAGCAGTTCTTC	CASSGIGAGVRSYNEQFF
TRBV5-4	-	-	TRBJ1-1	TGTGCCAGCAGCTTGGGCGAGGTGAACACTGAAGCTTTCTTT	CASSLGEVNTEAFF
TRBV5-6	-	-	TRBJ1-2	TGTGCCAGCAGCCATACAGGGACATATGGCTACACCTTC	CASSHTGTYGYTF
TRBV19	-	-	TRBJ1-1	TGTGCCAGTAGTAACCCGGGAGACACTGAAGCTTTCTTT	CASSNPGDTEAFF
TRBV27	many	TRBD1	TRBJ1-2	TGTGCCAGCATTCCCTCTCAGGACAGGAAGAACTATGGCTACACCTTC	CASIPSQDRKNYGYTF
TRBV24-1	few	TRBD1	TRBJ2-5	TGTGCCAGCAGATGGGACAGGGAGGGAGAGACCCAGTACTTC	CASRWDREGETQYF
TRBV4-1	many	-	TRBJ2-1	TGCGCCAGCAGCCCCCGGGGGGGACAGGGCTCCTACAATGAGCAGTTCTTC	CASSPRGGQGSYNEQFF
TRBV6-4	-	TRBD1	TRBJ2-7	TGTGCCAGCAGTGCCGGGACAGGGTCCCACGAGCAGTACTTC	CASSAGTGSHEQYF
TRBV10-3	once	TRBD1	TRBJ1-5	TGTGCCATCAGTGCCATCGGGACAGGGGGGATTCAGCCCGAGCATTTT	CAISAIGTGGIQPEHF
TRBV4-2	-	-	TRBJ2-7	TGTGCCAGTGGGAGACAGGCGGCCTACGAGCAGTACTTC	CASGRQAAYEQYF
TRBV18	many	-	TRBJ1-5	TGTGCCAGCTCCCCACAAGGCAATCAGCCCCAGCATTTT	CASSPQGNQPQHF
TRBV11-3	-	-	TRBJ1-1	TGTGCCAGCAGCTTAACTCGTGAGAACACTGAAGCTTTCTTT	CASSLTRENTEAFF
TRBV20-1	-	TRBD2	TRBJ2-7	TGCAGTGCCGGGGGACTATGCTCCTACGAGCAGTACTTC	CSAGGLCSYEQYF
TRBV2	medium-sized	TRBD2	TRBJ2-5	TGTGCCAGCAGTGAAGTTGGGACTAGCGGAGAGACCCAGTACTTC	CASSEVGTSGETQYF
TRBV29-1	-	-	TRBJ1-2	TGCAGCGTTGAAGATCAGTGGGCAGGTGAGGTCCACACCTTC	CSVEDQWAGEVHTF
TRBV3-1	few	TRBD1	TRBJ1-2	TGTGCCAGCAGCCAAGATACAGGGGGGTATGGCTACACCTTC	CASSQDTGGYGYTF
TRBV7-9	few	-	TRBJ1-5	TGTGCCAGCGGACGGGACGGCAATCAGCCCCAGCATTTT	CASGRDGNQPQHF
TRBV4-1	-	TRBD2	TRBJ2-5	TGCGCCAGCAGCCAACTAGCGGGGGGGCGGGAGACCCAGTACTTC	CASSQLAGGRETQYF
TRBV6-1	many	-	TRBJ1-2	TGTGCCAGCCTCCCTGTGGGGGGTGGCTATGGCTACACCTTC	CASLPVGGGYGYTF
TRBV9	-	TRBD2	TRBJ2-7	TGTGCCAGCAGCGCGGGAGGGGTAGACTACGAGCAGTACTTC	CASSAGGVDYEQYF
TRBV6-5	medium-sized	TRBD1	TRBJ1-2	TGTGCCAGCAGTTCCGGGGACAGCCGCTATGGCTACACCTTC	CASSSGDSRYGYTF
TRBV6-5	-	-	TRBJ1-6	TGTGCCAGCAGTCCGACACACTCTTCTACCTATAATTCACCCCTCCACTTT	CASSPTHSSTYNSPLHF
TRBV5-1	few	-	TRBJ1-1	TGCGCCAGCAGCCCGCAACCAGGGGTTTCGAACACTGAAGCTTTCTTT	CASSPQPGVSNTEAFF